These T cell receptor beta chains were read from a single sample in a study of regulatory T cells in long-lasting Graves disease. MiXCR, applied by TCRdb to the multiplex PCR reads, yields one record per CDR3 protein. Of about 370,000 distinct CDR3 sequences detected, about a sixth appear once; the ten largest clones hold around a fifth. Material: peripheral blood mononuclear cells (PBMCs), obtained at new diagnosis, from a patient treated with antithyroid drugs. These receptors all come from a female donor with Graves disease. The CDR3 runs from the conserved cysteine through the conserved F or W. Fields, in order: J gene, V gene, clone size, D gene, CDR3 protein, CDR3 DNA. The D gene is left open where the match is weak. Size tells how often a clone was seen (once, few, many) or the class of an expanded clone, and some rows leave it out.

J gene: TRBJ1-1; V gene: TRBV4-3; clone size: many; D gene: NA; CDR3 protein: CASSPDRGGLNTEAFF; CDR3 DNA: TGCGCCAGCAGCCCTGACCGGGGAGGCTTGAACACTGAAGCTTTCTTT
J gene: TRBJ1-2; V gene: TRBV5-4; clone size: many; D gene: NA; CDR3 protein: CASSLEGLGYTF; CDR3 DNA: TGTGCCAGCAGCTTGGAGGGGTTAGGCTACACCTTC
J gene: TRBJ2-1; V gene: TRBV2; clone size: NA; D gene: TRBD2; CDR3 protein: CASSDGSSGSPYNEQFF; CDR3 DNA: TGTGCCAGCAGTGATGGTTCTAGCGGGAGTCCCTACAATGAGCAGTTCTTC
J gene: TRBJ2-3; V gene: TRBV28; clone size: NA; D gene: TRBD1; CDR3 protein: CASSQPGQGSTDTQYF; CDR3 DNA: TGTGCCAGCAGTCAACCGGGACAGGGTAGCACAGATACGCAGTATTTT
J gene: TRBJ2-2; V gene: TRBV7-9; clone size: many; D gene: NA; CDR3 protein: CASSVRGVDGELFF; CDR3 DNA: TGTGCCAGCAGCGTCAGGGGTGTGGACGGGGAGCTGTTTTTT
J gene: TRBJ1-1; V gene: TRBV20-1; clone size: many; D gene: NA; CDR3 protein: CSARARAQEFTEAFF; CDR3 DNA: TGCAGTGCTAGAGCGAGGGCCCAGGAGTTCACTGAAGCTTTCTTT
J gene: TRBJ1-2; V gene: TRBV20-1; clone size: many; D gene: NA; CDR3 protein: CSASGRLYGYTF; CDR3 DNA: TGCAGTGCTTCGGGGCGGTTGTATGGCTACACCTTC
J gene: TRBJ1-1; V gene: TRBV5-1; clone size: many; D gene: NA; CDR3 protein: CASSLPGSNTEAFF; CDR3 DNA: TGTGCCAGCAGCTTACCGGGATCGAACACTGAAGCTTTCTTT
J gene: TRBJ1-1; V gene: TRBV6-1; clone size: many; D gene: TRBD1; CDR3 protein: CATSWGTALNTEAFF; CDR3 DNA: TGTGCCACCTCATGGGGGACAGCTTTGAACACTGAAGCTTTCTTT
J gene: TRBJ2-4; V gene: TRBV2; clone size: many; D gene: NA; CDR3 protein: CASGGPRGDIQYF; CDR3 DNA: TGTGCCAGCGGGGGACCCAGGGGTGACATTCAGTACTTC
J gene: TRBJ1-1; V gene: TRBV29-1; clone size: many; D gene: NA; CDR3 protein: CSVKAGTEAFF; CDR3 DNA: TGCAGCGTTAAGGCGGGCACTGAAGCTTTCTTT
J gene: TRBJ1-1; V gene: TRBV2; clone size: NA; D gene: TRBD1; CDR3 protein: CASSQEGDRARNTEAFF; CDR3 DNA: TGCGCCAGCAGCCAAGAAGGGGACAGGGCAAGGAACACTGAAGCTTTCTTT
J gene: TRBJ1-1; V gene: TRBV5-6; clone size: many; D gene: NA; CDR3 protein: CASSDKNPTEAFF; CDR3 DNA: TGTGCCAGCAGCGACAAGAATCCCACTGAAGCTTTCTTT
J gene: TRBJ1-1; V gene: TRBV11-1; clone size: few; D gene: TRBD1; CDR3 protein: CASKNRGWNTEAFF; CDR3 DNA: TGTGCCAGCAAGAACAGGGGCTGGAACACTGAAGCTTTCTTT
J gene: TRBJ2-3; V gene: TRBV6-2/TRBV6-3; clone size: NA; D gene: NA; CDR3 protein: CASSYSAGEGADTQYF; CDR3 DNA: TGTGCCAGCAGTTACTCGGCAGGTGAGGGGGCAGATACGCAGTATTTT
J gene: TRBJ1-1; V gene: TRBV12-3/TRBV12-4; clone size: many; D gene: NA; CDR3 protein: CASSRSEGSAFF; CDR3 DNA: TGTGCCAGCAGCCGATCAGAAGGAAGTGCTTTCTTT
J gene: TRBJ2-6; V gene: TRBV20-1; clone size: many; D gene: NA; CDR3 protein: CSASGGKERSGANVLTF; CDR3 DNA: TGCAGTGCTAGCGGTGGGAAGGAGCGATCTGGGGCCAACGTCCTGACTTTC
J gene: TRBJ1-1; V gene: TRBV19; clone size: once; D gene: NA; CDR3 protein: CASSIDGVNTEAFF; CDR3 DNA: TGTGCCAGTAGTATCGACGGCGTGAACACTGAAGCTTTCTTT
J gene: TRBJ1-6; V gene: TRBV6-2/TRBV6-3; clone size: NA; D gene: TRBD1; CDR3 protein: CASRNDRGRNSPLHF; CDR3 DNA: TGTGCCAGCAGGAACGACAGGGGGCGGAATTCACCCCTCCACTTT
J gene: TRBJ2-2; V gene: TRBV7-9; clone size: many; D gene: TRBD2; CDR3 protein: CASSSASGNTGELFF; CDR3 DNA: TGTGCCAGCAGCTCCGCTAGCGGGAACACCGGGGAGCTGTTTTTT